This T cell receptor (beta chain) was recovered during a study of blood T cell repertoires in COVID-19. Overall study context: Collection of acute and convalescent COVID-19 samples took place in the United States, Italy and Spain. T cells, B-cell-depleted T cells, or PBMCs supplied cDNA or gDNA.

Under the authors' procedure: Quantification of nucleated cells was approximated via reference gene primer amplification. Repertoires were generated with immunoSEQ multiplex PCR, while TCRdb's copy carries only in-frame clones and drops some. V and J calls and clone size are given by that table; D and trimming were obtained from the DNA. The table has around 24,000 clones, 80% seen once. V was clipped by 1 base and J by 10 bases, with 8 bases between them. Per the germline V gene, CDR1 is GTSNPN and CDR2 is SVGIG (reference sequence). The CDR3 loop spans 12 amino acids. The clonotype was recovered from an elderly woman with acute or convalescent COVID-19. The sample was peripheral blood. The J gene is TRBJ1-6, the V gene TRBV30; no definite D call. CDR3 bases: TGTGCCTGGAGTGGGGGAGGATCACCCCTCCACTTT. Amino acids: CAWSGGGSPLHF.